What follows is one T cell receptor beta chain and its context. In germline, CDR1 is KGHSH, CDR2 LQKENI. The CDR3 is 18 amino acids. The V end lost 0 bases, the J end lost 0 bases, and 15 bases lay between the germline ends. These data are taken from a study of shared clonotypes between healthy human individuals. Assay used: immunoSEQ multiplex PCR; TCRdb lists only in-frame clones, some missing. This repertoire shows under 750,000 clones, roughly 72% found once; its top ten account for around 1.7%. The chain recombines TRBV18 with TRBJ1-3; TRBD1 is a possible D gene (5 bases). This clonotype was obtained from a woman in her thirties in good health. The sample comprised memory CD4+ T cells sorted from blood. Documented subset: CD45RA-negative fraction. This CDR3 reads CASSPPFGTGDSGNTIYF. CDR3 sequence (DNA): TGTGCCAGCTCACCACCGTTTGGGACGGGAGACTCTGGAAACACCATATATTTT. The complete variable domain, with remaining parts taken from reference TRBV18 and TRBJ1-3, reads NAGVMQNPRHLVRRRGQEARLRCSPMKGHSHVYWYRQLPEEGLKFMVYLQKENIIDESGMPKERFSAEFPKEGPSILRIQQVVRGDSAAYFCASSPPFGTGDSGNTIYFGEGSWLTVV.